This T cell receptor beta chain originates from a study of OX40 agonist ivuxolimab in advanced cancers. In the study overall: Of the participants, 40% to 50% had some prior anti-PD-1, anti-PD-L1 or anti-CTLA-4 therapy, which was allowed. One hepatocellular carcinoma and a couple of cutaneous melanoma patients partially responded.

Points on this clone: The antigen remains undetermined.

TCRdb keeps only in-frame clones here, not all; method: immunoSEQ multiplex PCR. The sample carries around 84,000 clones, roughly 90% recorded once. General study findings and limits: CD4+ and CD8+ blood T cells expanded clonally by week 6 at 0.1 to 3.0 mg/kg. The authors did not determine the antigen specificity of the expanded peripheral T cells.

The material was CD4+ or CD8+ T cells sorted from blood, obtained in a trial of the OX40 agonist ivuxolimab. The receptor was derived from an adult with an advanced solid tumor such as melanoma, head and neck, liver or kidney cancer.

CDR3 in DNA: TGTGCCAGAAGCTACCCCCGGGGAGGGTATAATTCACCCCTCCACTTT. Translation: CARSYPRGGYNSPLHF. The chain recombines TRBV5-3 with TRBJ1-6, with D unclear. TRBV5-3 counts as an open reading frame of uncertain function. Between the trimmed V and J ends, which lost 3 bases and 4 bases, there was a span of 14 bases. The CDR3 consists of 16 residues.